This TCR beta chain originates from a study of PD-L1 blockade in urothelial cancer (dated by TCRdb to the late 2010s). About the study as a whole: Therapy was started around 2014 for all patients, and atezolizumab 1,200 mg was administered intravenously every 3 weeks. About 85% of the roughly 29 patients were males with bladder-origin urothelial cancer, and about 65% of the roughly 29 reported a prior smoking history. Patients had an ECOG performance status of 0 or 1 and had received between 0 and 3 prior chemotherapy regimens. Blood samples were analyzed at 3 weeks after treatment start (second dose) and at 6 weeks after treatment start. A median of roughly 140,000 T cells and 80,000 to 100,000 unique TCRs was obtained from blood samples, and a median clonality of about 0.08 was observed. The study was an exploratory multi-omic analysis of somatic, immune and clinical correlates of response to PD-L1 blockade with atezolizumab in urothelial cancer. Pretreatment tumor samples, along with matched peripheral blood collected serially before and after atezolizumab treatment, underwent TCR sequencing. Durable clinical benefit was defined as a progression-free survival longer than 6 months, and TCR features were additionally tested against progression-free survival and overall survival. Whole exome sequencing and RNA sequencing of pretreatment tumors were performed alongside TCR sequencing in the same patients. Several patients reached durable clinical benefit, while some 20 patients did not. Pretreatment blood TCR-seq was available for about 30 patients, at least one posttreatment blood collection was obtained for some 24 patients, and tumor TCR-seq was available for some 24 patients. The paper as a whole reports these results and caveats: Improved progression-free and overall survival was associated with having pretreatment peripheral blood TCR clonality below the median. Among patients with durable benefit, tumor-associated TCR clones showed greater expansion in peripheral blood 3 weeks after treatment started (n ≈ 23, p = 0.022). Small sample size (n ≈ 29) and many exploratory analyses mean the results are intended to be hypothesis-generating.

To estimate absolute template abundance from read counts, synthetic TCR analog templates were spiked into each PCR. The immunoSEQ assay was used to amplify TCRbeta CDR3 regions from genomic DNA with bias-controlled V and J gene primers. Rearranged TCRbeta segments were sequenced at approximately 20X coverage. On the study's bioinformatics: Sequencing errors were corrected by clustering, and CDR3s were annotated against IMGT so that V, D and J genes could be assigned. Only productive TCRbeta rearrangements were used in downstream analyses, excluding out-of-frame or stop-codon sequences. To compute clonality, Shannon entropy was normalized by the log of the number of unique productive sequences and then subtracted from one. Clones differing between time points or between blood and tumor were identified using Fisher's exact test with Benjamini-Hochberg correction, with an adjusted p below 0.01 applied as the threshold. Entries here come from immuneACCESS through TCRdb and include only in-frame sequences with V and J called. Some clones fail to appear in such tables; in the studies checked, an unresolved V gene covers under half of the shortfall, and the cause of the remainder is unknown. The DNA was the basis for D and trimming; V, J and clone size are from that table. Within this sample are about 38,000 clones, with over 80% of them counted one time only. The ten largest clones represent about 16% of the sample.

In its sample, this clone was seen a few times. It has no known antigen specificity. Base-call qualities are not available, and no considerably larger clone is one nucleotide away. According to the study, the label for this sample's time point signals: pretreatment peripheral blood. A cohort of 30 or so patients with locally advanced or metastatic urothelial carcinoma, treated at Memorial Sloan Kettering on a trial protocol, was included. Peripheral blood mononuclear cells were collected pretreatment and during treatment, with between 1 and 8 total time points per patient. The Qiagen DNeasy Blood extraction kit was used to purify genomic DNA from total PBMCs and tumor samples. PBMCs were collected pretreatment and during treatment, and were isolated and stored as previously described. This specimen consisted of PBMCs, obtained around atezolizumab (anti-PD-L1) treatment. This TCR was recovered from a man older than 75 with urothelial cancer.

The sequenced DNA is TGTGCCAGCAGTTGGACAGGGCTTGACGAGCAGTACTTC. It translates to CASSWTGLDEQYF. The chain was built from TRBV6-5 and TRBJ2-7, with 8 bases matching TRBD1. The CDR1 and CDR2 encoded by the germline V gene are MNHEY and SVGAGI. Trimming accounts for 4 bases at V and 5 bases at J, while the number of junction bases matched to no gene is 4. Including the terminal cysteine and phenylalanine, the CDR3 comprises 13 residues. Just the 39-base CDR3 DNA is kept, in frame starting at base 1.